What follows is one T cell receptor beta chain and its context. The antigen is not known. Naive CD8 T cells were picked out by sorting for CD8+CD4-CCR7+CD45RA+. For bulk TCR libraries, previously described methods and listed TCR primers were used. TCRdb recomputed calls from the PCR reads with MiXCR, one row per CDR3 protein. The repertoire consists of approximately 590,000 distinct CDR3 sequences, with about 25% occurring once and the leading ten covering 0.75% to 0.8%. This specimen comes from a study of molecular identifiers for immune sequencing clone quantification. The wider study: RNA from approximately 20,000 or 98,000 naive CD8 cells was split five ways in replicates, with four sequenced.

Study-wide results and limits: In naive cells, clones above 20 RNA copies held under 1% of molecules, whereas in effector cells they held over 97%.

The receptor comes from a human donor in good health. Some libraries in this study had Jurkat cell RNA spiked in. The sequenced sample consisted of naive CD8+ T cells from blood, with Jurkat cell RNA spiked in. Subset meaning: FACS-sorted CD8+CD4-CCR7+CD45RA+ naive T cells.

CDR3 in amino acids: CASSLNGGLNTEAFF. In DNA form, the CDR3 reads TGTGCCAGCAGCTTAAATGGGGGATTGAACACTGAAGCTTTCTTT. The rearrangement joins TRBV7-6 to TRBJ1-1, with a weak D call TRBD1 (5 bases). The CDR3 spans 15 residues. Trimming removed 2 bases from V and 0 bases from J, with 10 bases in between. Looked up from germline, CDR1 is SGHVS and CDR2 is FNYEAQ.